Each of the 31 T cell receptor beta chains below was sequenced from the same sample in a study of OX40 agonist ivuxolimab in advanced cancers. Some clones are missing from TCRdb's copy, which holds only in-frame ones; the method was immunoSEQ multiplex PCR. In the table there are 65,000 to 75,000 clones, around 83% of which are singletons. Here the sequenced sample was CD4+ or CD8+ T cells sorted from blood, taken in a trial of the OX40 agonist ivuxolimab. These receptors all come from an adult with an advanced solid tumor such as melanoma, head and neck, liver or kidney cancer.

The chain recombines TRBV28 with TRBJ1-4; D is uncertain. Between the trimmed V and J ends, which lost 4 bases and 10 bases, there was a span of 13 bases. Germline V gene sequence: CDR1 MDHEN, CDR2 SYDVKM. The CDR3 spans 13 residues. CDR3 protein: CASSSMGPGKLFF. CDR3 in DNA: TGTGCCAGCAGTTCGATGGGTCCCGGAAAACTGTTTTTT.

The DNA for the CDR3 is TGTGCCAGCAGTTACTCGAAGGGGGCCCATCCGTTTTTT. Translation: CASSYSKGAHPFF. The chain joins TRBV6-5 to TRBJ2-2; 7 bases match TRBD1. Losses at the gene ends were 0 bases for V and 16 bases for J; bases not matched to a gene: 8. Germline V gene lookup returns CDR1 MNHEY and CDR2 SVGAGI. The CDR3 spans 13 residues.

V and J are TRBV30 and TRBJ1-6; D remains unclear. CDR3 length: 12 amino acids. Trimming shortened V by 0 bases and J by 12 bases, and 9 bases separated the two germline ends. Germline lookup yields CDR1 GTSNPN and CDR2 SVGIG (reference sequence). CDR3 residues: CAWSVDPLPLHF. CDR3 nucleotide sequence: TGTGCCTGGAGTGTAGACCCCCTACCCCTCCACTTT.

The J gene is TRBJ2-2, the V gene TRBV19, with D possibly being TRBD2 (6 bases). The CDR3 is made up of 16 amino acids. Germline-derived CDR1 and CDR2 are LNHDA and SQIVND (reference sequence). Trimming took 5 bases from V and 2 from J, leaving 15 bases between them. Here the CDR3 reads CASSPLGGDNTGELFF. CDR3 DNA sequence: TGTGCCAGTAGTCCCCTTGGAGGGGACAACACCGGGGAGCTGTTTTTT.

The CDR3 nucleotides are TGTGCCAGCAGCTTTTCACAGCAGAGAGGCTACACCTTC. It specifies CASSFSQQRGYTF. This chain uses TRBV7-2 with TRBJ1-2; D is ambiguous. CDR3 size: 13 residues. Germline CDR1 SGHTA, CDR2 FQGNSA. The V end was cut by 3 bases, the J end by 8 bases, with 13 bases between.

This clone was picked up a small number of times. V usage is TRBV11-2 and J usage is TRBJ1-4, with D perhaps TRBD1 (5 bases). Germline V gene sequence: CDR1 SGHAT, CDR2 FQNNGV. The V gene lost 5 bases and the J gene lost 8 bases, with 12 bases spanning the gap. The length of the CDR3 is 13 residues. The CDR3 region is CASSRGAGEKLFF. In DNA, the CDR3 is TGTGCCAGCAGCCGCGGGGCGGGGGAAAAACTGTTTTTT.

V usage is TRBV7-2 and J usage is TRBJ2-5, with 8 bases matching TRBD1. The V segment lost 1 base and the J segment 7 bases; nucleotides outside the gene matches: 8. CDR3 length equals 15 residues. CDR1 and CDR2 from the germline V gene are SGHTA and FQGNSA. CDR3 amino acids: CASSLETGVGRTQYF. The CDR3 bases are TGTGCCAGCAGCTTAGAGACAGGGGTGGGACGGACCCAGTACTTC.

CDR3 sequence reads: CASSYATRDTQYF. In DNA form, the CDR3 reads TGTGCCAGCAGTTACGCCACCCGGGATACGCAGTATTTT. V usage is TRBV6-6 and J usage is TRBJ2-3; D not resolved. This CDR3 has 13 residues. V lost 2 bases, J lost 6 bases, and 9 bases lay in between. Germline CDR1 reads MNHNY; CDR2 reads SVGAGI (reference sequence).

The CDR3 reads CATGQNSPLHF. In nucleotides, the CDR3 is TGTGCCACGGGACAGAATTCACCCCTCCACTTT. The rearrangement uses TRBV6-1 and TRBJ1-6; TRBD1 agrees at 7 bases. With 10 bases clipped from V and 7 bases from J, the junction kept 1 base outside the gene matches. The CDR3 length is 11 residues. Germline V lookup: CDR1 MNHNS, CDR2 SASEGT.

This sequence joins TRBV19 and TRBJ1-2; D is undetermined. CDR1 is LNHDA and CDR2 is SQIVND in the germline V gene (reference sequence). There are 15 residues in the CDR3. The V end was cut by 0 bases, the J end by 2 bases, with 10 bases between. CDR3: CASSIDRSGNYGYTF. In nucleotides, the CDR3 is TGTGCCAGTAGTATAGATCGTTCCGGGAACTATGGCTACACCTTC.

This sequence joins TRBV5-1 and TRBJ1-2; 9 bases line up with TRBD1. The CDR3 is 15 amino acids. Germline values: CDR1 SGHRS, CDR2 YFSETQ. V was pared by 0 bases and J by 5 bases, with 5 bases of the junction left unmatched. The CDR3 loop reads CASSLGGQGRYGYTF. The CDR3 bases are TGCGCCAGCAGCTTGGGCGGACAGGGGCGTTATGGCTACACCTTC.

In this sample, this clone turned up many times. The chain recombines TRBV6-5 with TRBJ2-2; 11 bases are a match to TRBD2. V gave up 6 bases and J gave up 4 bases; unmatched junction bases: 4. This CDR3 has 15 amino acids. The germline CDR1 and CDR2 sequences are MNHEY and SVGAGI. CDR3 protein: CASRPLAGATGELFF. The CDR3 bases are TGTGCCAGCAGGCCACTAGCGGGGGCCACCGGGGAGCTGTTTTTT.

CDR3 sequence reads: CASSQDRLAGGFYGYTF. The CDR3 DNA follows: TGCGCCAGCAGCCAAGACAGGTTGGCAGGGGGCTTCTATGGCTACACCTTC. The rearrangement joins TRBV4-3 to TRBJ1-2; 8 positions agree with TRBD1. Unmatched junction bases numbered 10, after V lost 0 bases and J lost 4 bases. This CDR3 region has 17 residues. Germline-derived CDR1 and CDR2 are LGHNA and YSLEER.

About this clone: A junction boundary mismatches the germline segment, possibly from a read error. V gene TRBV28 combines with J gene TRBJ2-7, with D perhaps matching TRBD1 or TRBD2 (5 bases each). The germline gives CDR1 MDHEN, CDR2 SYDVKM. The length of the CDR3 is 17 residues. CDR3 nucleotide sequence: TGTGCCAGCAGTTTCCGTCTCGGTGCCCAGGGAGCTATAGGCTGTCACTTC. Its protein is CASSFRLGAQGAIGCHF.

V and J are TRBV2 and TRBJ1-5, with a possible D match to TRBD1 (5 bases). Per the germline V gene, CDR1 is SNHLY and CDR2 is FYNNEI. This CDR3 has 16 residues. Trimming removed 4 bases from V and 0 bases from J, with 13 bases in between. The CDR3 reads CASSGGAGSSNQPQHF. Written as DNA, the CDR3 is TGTGCCAGCAGTGGTGGGGCAGGGAGTAGCAATCAGCCCCAGCATTTT.

In DNA, the CDR3 is TGTGCCAGCAGTCGAGGACTCGGGGAGACCCAGTACTTC. Its protein product is CASSRGLGETQYF. This chain joins TRBV6-5 and TRBJ2-5; a weak D match, TRBD2 (5 bases). The CDR3 is made up of 13 amino acids. From germline, CDR1 is MNHEY and CDR2 SVGAGI. With 5 bases removed from V and 5 bases from J, the gap between germline ends came to 12 bases.

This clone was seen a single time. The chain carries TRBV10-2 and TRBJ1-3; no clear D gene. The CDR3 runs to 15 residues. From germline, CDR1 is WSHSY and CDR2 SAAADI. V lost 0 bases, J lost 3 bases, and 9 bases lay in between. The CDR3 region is CASSESQTVGNTIYF. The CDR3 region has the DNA TGCGCCAGCAGTGAGTCGCAAACCGTTGGAAACACCATATATTTT.

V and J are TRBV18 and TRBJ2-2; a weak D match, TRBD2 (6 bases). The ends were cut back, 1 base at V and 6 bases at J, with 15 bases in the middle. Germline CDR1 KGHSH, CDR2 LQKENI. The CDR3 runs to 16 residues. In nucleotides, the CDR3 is TGTGCCAGCTCACCACAAGTTGGAGGGTCGGCCGGGGAGCTGTTTTTT. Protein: CASSPQVGGSAGELFF.

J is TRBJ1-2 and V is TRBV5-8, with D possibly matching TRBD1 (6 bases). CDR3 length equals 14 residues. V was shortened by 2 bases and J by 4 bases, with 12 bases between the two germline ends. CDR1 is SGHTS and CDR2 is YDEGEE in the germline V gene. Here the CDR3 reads CASSLTGTTYGYTF. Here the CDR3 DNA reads TGTGCCAGCAGCTTAACAGGGACCACCTATGGCTACACCTTC.

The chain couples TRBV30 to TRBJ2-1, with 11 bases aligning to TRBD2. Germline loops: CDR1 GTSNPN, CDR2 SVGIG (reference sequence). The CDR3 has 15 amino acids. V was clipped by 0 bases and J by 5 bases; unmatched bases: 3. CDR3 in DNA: TGTGCCTGGAGTGTACTAGCGGGAGTCAACAATGAGCAGTTCTTC. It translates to CAWSVLAGVNNEQFF.

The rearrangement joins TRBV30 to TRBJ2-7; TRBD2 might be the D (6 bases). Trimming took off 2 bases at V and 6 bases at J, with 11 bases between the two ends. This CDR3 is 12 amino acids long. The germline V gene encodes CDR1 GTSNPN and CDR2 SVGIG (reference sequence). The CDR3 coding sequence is TGTGCCTGGAGTCCGAGGGGAGGCGAGCAGTACTTC. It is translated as CAWSPRGGEQYF.

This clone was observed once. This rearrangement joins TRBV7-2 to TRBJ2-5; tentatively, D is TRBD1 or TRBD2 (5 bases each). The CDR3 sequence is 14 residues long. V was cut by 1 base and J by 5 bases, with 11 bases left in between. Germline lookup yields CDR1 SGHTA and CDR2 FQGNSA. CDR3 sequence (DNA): TGTGCCAGCAGCTTAGGTGGGGGTAGGGAGACCCAGTACTTC. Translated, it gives CASSLGGGRETQYF.

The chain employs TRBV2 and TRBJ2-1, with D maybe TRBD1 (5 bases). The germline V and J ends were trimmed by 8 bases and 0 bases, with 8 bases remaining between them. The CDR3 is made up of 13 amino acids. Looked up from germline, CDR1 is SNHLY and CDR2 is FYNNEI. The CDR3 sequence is CASRQLSYNEQFF. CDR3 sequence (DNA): TGTGCCAGCCGACAGCTCTCCTACAATGAGCAGTTCTTC. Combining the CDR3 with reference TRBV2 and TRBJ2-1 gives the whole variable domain EPEVTQTPSHQVTQMGQEVILRCVPISNHLYFYWYRQILGQKVEFLVSFYNNEISEKSEIFDDQFSVERPDGSNFTLKIRSTKLEDSAMYFCASRQLSYNEQFFGPGTRLTVL.

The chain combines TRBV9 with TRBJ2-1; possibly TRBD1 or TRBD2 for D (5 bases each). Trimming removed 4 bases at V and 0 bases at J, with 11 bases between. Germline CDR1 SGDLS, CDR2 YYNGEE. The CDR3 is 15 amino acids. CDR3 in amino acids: CASSTGLSSYNEQFF. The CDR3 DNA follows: TGTGCCAGCAGCACAGGACTGAGCTCCTACAATGAGCAGTTCTTC. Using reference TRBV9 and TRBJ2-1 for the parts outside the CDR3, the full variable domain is DSGVTQTPKHLITATGQRVTLRCSPRSGDLSVYWYQQSLDQGLQFLIQYYNGEERAKGNILERFSAQQFPDLHSELNLSSLELGDSALYFCASSTGLSSYNEQFFGPGTRLTVL.

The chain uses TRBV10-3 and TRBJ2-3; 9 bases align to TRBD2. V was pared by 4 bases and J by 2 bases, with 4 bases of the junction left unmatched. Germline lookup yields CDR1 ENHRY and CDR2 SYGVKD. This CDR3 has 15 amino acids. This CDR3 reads CAISVASGVTDTQYF. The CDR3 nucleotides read TGTGCCATCAGTGTAGCTAGCGGGGTCACAGATACGCAGTATTTT.

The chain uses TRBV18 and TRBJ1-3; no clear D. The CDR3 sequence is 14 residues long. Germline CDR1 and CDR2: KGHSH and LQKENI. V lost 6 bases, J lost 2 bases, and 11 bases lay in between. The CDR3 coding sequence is TGTGCCAGCTCCCGGGAAAGGGCTGGAAACACCATATATTTT. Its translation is CASSRERAGNTIYF.

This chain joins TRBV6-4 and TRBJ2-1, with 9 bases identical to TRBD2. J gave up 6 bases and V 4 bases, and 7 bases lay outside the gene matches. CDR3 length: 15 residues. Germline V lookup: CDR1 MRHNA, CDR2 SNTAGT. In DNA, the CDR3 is TGTGCCAGCAGTGGGCTAGCGGGAAAAGGCAATGAGCAGTTCTTC. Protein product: CASSGLAGKGNEQFF.

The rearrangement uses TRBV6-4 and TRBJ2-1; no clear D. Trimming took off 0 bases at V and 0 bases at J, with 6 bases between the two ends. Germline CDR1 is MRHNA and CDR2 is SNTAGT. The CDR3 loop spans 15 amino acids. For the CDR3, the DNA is TGTGCCAGCAGTGACTCGGCTAACTCCTACAATGAGCAGTTCTTC. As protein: CASSDSANSYNEQFF.

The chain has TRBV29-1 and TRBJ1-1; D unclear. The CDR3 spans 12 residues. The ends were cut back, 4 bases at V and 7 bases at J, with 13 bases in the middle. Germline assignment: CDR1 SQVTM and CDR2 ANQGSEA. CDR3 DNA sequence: TGCAGCGTTGGGAGGTACCCCCGTGAAGCTTTCTTT. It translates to CSVGRYPREAFF. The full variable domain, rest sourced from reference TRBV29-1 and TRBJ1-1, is SAVISQKPSRDICQRGTSLTIQCQVDSQVTMMFWYRQQPGQSLTLIATANQGSEATYESGFVIDKFPISRPNLTFSTLTVSNMSPEDSSIYLCSVGRYPREAFFGQGTRLTVV.

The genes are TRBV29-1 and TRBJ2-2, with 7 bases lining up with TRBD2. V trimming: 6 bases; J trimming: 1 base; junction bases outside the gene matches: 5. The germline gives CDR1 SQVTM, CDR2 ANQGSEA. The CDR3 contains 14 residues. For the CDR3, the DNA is TGCAGCGTAGCGGGACTATTGAACACCGGGGAGCTGTTTTTT. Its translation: CSVAGLLNTGELFF.

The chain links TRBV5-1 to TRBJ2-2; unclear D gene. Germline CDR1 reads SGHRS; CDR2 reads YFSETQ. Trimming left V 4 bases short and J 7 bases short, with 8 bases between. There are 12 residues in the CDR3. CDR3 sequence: CASSVQYGELFF. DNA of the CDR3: TGCGCCAGCAGCGTACAGTACGGGGAGCTGTTTTTT.